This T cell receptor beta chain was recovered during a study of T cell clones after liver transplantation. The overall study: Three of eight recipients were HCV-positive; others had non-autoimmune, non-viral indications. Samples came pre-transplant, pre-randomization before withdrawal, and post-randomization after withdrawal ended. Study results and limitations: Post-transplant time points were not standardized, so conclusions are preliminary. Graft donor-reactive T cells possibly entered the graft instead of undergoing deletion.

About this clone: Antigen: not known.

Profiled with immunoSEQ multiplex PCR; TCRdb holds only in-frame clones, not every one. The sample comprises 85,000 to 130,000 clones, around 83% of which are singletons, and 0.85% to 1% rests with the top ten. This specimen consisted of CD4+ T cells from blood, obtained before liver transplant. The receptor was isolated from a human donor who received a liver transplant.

Here the CDR3 DNA reads TGTGCCAGCAGCCAAGGCTTAGTAGGGTATGAAAAACTGTTTTTT. Protein: CASSQGLVGYEKLFF. The rearrangement joins TRBV14 to TRBJ1-4; D is unresolved. The germline V gene encodes CDR1 SGHDN and CDR2 FVKESK. This CDR3 region has 15 residues. Trimming cost V 1 base and J 6 bases, with 12 bases left between them.